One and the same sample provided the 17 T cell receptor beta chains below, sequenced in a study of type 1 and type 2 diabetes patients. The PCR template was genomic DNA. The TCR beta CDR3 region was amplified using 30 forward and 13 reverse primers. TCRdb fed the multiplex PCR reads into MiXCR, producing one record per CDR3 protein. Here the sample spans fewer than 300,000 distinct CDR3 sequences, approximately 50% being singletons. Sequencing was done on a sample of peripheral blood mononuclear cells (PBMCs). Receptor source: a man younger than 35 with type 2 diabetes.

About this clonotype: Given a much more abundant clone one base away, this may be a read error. DNA for the CDR3: TGTGCCAGCAGCTCAACGGGACCGATGAACACCGGGGAGCCGTTTTTT. Its protein product is CASSSTGPMNTGEPFF. The rearrangement uses TRBV7-3 and TRBJ2-2; TRBD1 or TRBD2 may be the D gene (5 bases each). CDR1 is SGHTA, CDR2 FQGTGA, per germline. The CDR3 loop spans 16 amino acids.

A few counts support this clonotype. Here the CDR3 reads CSARTLQGYGELFF. The CDR3, as DNA: TGCAGTGCTAGGACCCTACAGGGGTACGGGGAGCTGTTTTTT. The chain employs TRBV20-1 and TRBJ2-2, with 7 bases matching TRBD1. CDR1 and CDR2 from the germline V gene are DFQATT and SNEGSKA (reference sequence). Trimming at V came to 3 bases and at J to 7 bases, leaving 8 bases not matched to a gene. The CDR3 is made up of 14 amino acids.

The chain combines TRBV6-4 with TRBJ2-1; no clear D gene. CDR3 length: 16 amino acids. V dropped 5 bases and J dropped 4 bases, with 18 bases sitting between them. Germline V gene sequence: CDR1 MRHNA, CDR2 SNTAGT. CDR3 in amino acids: CASSSSRASPYNEQFF. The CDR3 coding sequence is TGTGCCAGCAGTTCAAGCCGGGCCAGCCCATACAATGAGCAGTTCTTC.

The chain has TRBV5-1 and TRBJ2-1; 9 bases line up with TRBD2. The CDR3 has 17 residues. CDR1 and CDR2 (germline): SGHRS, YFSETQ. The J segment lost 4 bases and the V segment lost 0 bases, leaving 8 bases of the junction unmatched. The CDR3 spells CASSLAGLAGNYNEQFF. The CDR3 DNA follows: TGCGCCAGCAGCTTGGCCGGCCTAGCGGGGAATTACAATGAGCAGTTCTTC. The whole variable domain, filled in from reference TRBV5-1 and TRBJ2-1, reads KAGVTQTPRYLIKTRGQQVTLSCSPISGHRSVSWYQQTPGQGLQFLFEYFSETQRNKGNFPGRFSGRQFSNSRSEMNVSTLELGDSALYLCASSLAGLAGNYNEQFFGPGTRLTVL.

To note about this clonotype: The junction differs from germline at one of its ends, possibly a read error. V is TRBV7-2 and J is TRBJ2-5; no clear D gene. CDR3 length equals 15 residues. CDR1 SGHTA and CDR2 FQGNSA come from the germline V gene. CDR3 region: CASSLGSPLRETQYF. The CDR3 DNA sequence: TGTGCCAGCAGTTTAGGGTCGCCTCTGCGGGAGACCCAGTACTTC.

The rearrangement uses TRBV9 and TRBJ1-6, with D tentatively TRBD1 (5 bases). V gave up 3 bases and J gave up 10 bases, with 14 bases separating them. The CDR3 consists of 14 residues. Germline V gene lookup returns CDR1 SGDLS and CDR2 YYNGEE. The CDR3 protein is CASSELGGGSPLHF. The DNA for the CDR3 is TGTGCCAGCAGCGAACTCGGGGGGGGATCACCCCTCCACTTT.

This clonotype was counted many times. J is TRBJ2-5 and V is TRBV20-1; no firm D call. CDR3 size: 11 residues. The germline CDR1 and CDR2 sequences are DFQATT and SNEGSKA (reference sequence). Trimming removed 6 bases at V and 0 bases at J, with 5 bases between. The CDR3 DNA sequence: TGCAGTGCCCAGTACCAAGAGACCCAGTACTTC. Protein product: CSAQYQETQYF.

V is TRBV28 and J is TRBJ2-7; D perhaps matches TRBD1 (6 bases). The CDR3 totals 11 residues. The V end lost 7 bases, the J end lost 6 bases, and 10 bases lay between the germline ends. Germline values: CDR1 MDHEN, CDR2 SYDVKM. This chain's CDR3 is CASTVGGEQYF. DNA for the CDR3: TGTGCCAGCACCGTAGGGGGCGAGCAGTACTTC.

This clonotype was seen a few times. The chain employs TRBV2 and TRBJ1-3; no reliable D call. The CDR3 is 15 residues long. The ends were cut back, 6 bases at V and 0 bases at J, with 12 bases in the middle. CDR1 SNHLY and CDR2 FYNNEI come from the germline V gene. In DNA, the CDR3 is TGTGCCAGCAGGACCGGCCATAACTCTGGAAACACCATATATTTT. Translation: CASRTGHNSGNTIYF.

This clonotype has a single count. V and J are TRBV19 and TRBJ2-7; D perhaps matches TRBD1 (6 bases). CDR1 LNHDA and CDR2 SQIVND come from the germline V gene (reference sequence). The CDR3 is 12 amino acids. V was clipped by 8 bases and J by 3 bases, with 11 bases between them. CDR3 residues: CASSQGNYEQYF. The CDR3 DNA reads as TGTGCCAGTTCCCAGGGGAACTACGAGCAGTACTTC.

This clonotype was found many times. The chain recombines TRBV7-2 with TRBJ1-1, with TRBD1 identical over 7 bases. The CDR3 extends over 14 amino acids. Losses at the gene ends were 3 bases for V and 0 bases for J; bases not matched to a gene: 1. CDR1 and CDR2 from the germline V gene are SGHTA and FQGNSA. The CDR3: CASSFGTVNTEAFF. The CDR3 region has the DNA TGTGCCAGCAGCTTCGGGACAGTGAACACTGAAGCTTTCTTT.

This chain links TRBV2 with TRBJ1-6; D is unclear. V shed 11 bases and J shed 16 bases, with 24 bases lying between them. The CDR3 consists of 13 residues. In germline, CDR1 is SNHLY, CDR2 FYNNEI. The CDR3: CACQVFEPSLLHF. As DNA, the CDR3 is TGTGCCTGCCAAGTCTTCGAACCCTCACTTCTCCACTTT. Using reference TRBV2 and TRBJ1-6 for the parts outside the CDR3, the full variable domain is EPEVTQTPSHQVTQMGQEVILRCVPISNHLYFYWYRQILGQKVEFLVSFYNNEISEKSEIFDDQFSVERPDGSNFTLKIRSTKLEDSAMYFCACQVFEPSLLHFGNGTRLTVT.

CDR3 loop: CASTGDGYSSLNTGELFF. CDR3 coding DNA: TGTGCCAGTACCGGGGATGGGTACTCTAGCCTAAACACCGGGGAGCTGTTTTTT. V usage is TRBV19 and J usage is TRBJ2-2; possibly TRBD2 for D (5 bases). Between the trimmed V and J ends, which lost 7 bases and 2 bases, there was a span of 23 bases. In germline, CDR1 is LNHDA, CDR2 SQIVND (reference sequence). There are 18 residues in the CDR3.

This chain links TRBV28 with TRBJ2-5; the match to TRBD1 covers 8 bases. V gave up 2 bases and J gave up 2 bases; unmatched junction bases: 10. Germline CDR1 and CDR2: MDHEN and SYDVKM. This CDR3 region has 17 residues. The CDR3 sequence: CASSLRAAGGTQETQYF. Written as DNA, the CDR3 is TGTGCCAGCAGTTTAAGGGCCGCAGGGGGCACACAAGAGACCCAGTACTTC.

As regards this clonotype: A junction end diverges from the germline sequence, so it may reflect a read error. The DNA of the CDR3 is TGTGCCACCAGCAGAGATCCCGACTGGGAGCAAGAGATCCAGTACTTC. Translating it yields CATSRDPDWEQEIQYF. The gene calls are TRBV15 and TRBJ2-5; D perhaps matches TRBD2 (5 bases). The CDR3 spans 16 residues. The germline V gene has CDR1 LNHNV and CDR2 YYDKDF (reference sequence).

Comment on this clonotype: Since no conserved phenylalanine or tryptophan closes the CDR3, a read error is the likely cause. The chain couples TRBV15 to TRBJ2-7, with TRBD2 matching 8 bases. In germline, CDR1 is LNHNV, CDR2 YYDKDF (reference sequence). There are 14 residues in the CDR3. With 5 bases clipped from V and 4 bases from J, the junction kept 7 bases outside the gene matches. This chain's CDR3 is CATSPAGVSYEQYL. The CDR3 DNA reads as TGTGCCACCAGCCCAGCGGGAGTCTCGTACGAGCAGTACCTC.

This chain's CDR3 is CAISHSGTDNEQFF. The CDR3 coding sequence is TGTGCCATCAGTCATTCCGGGACAGACAATGAGCAGTTCTTC. The chain has TRBV10-3 and TRBJ2-1; TRBD1 matches 7 bases. The CDR3 sequence is 14 residues long. CDR1 and CDR2 from the germline V gene are ENHRY and SYGVKD. With 5 bases clipped from V and 5 bases from J, the junction kept 6 bases outside the gene matches.